The 9 T cell receptor beta chains below were found in one sample sequenced in a study of cytomegalovirus exposure and HLA in healthy donors. The PCR made use of 60 Vbeta and 13 Jbeta primers. The repertoire was sequenced with immunoSEQ multiplex PCR; TCRdb's copy has only in-frame clones and lacks some. The table records 150,000 to 200,000 clones, 85% of them present only once. Sequenced sample: PBMCs. The receptors shown here come from a boy aged 2-9 years in good health and CMV-seronegative.

This chain links TRBV5-4 with TRBJ1-1; D gene unclear. The CDR3 spans 15 residues. Between the trimmed V and J ends, which lost 4 bases and 0 bases, there was a span of 13 bases. Germline CDR1 is SGHNT and CDR2 is YYREEE (reference sequence). In DNA form, the CDR3 reads TGTGCCAGCAGCCACACCCAGTCCATGAACACTGAAGCTTTCTTT. Its protein is CASSHTQSMNTEAFF.

This chain joins TRBV5-1 and TRBJ2-1; 14 bases fit TRBD2. V was clipped by 4 bases and J by 0 bases; unmatched bases: 9. Germline lookup yields CDR1 SGHRS and CDR2 YFSETQ. CDR3 length: 19 amino acids. CDR3 sequence (DNA): TGCGCCAGCAGCCGGGGGGGGACTAGCGGGGGACCCTCCTACAATGAGCAGTTCTTC. This codes for CASSRGGTSGGPSYNEQFF.

This clone was counted between two and nine times. V usage is TRBV29-1 and J usage is TRBJ2-5, with D tentatively TRBD1 (5 bases). Trimming shortened V by 6 bases and J by 1 base, and 9 bases separated the two germline ends. This CDR3 contains 12 residues. Germline V gene data show CDR1 as SQVTM and CDR2 as ANQGSEA. CDR3 protein: CSVTDSQETQYF. As DNA, the CDR3 is TGCAGCGTGACAGACAGCCAAGAGACCCAGTACTTC. The whole variable domain, remainder taken from reference TRBV29-1 and TRBJ2-5, is SAVISQKPSRDICQRGTSLTIQCQVDSQVTMMFWYRQQPGQSLTLIATANQGSEATYESGFVIDKFPISRPNLTFSTLTVSNMSPEDSSIYLCSVTDSQETQYFGPGTRLLVL.

The V call is TRBV7-3, the J call TRBJ2-1; 8 bases align to TRBD2. Losses at the gene ends were 2 bases for V and 8 bases for J; bases not matched to a gene: 11. Germline lookup yields CDR1 SGHTA and CDR2 FQGTGA. The CDR3 covers 16 residues. CDR3 in amino acids: CASSLDPGRARDEQFF. The DNA for the CDR3 is TGTGCCAGCAGCTTAGATCCCGGGAGGGCCCGCGATGAGCAGTTCTTC.

This sequence joins TRBV28 and TRBJ1-2; 8 bases are a match to TRBD1. Germline CDR1 reads MDHEN; CDR2 reads SYDVKM. The CDR3 sequence is 14 residues long. J was trimmed by 8 bases and V by 3 bases; bases with no gene match: 8. The CDR3 is CASSFGGRGHGYTF. CDR3 coding DNA: TGTGCCAGCAGTTTCGGGGGCAGGGGGCACGGCTACACCTTC.

As regards this clone: This specimen includes other DNA sequences encoding the same CDR3. This sequence joins TRBV11-2 and TRBJ1-1, with TRBD1 identical over 9 bases. Germline V gives CDR1 SGHAT, CDR2 FQNNGV. This CDR3 comprises 17 residues. The trim removed 6 bases at V and 2 bases at J, leaving 13 bases unmatched. CDR3 sequence (DNA): TGTGCCAGCAGGAGACGACGCGAGGGACAGGGTAACACTGAAGCTTTCTTT. Its translation is CASRRRREGQGNTEAFF.

The chain carries TRBV13 and TRBJ2-2, with 10 bases lining up with TRBD2. The germline CDR1 and CDR2 sequences are PRHDT and FYEKMQ (reference sequence). The CDR3 has 15 amino acids. Unmatched junction bases numbered 4, after V lost 5 bases and J lost 4 bases. The CDR3 is CASSSGRALTGELFF. DNA for the CDR3: TGTGCCAGCAGCAGCGGGAGGGCCCTCACCGGGGAGCTGTTTTTT.

J is TRBJ2-3 and V is TRBV5-4, with 8 nucleotides matching TRBD1. The length of the CDR3 is 15 residues. From germline, CDR1 is SGHNT and CDR2 YYREEE (reference sequence). Losses at the gene ends were 4 bases for V and 3 bases for J; bases not matched to a gene: 7. CDR3 sequence reads: CASSLDRGRTDTQYF. DNA of the CDR3: TGTGCCAGCAGCCTTGACAGGGGAAGGACAGATACGCAGTATTTT.

V usage is TRBV6-6 and J usage is TRBJ2-7; TRBD2 matches at 7 bases. Germline-derived CDR1 and CDR2 are MNHNY and SVGAGI (reference sequence). The CDR3 contains 14 residues. The ends lost 5 bases at V and 3 bases at J; junction bases unmatched: 7. This CDR3 is CASSRLAYSYEQYF. CDR3 nucleotide sequence: TGTGCCAGCAGTCGACTAGCTTATAGCTACGAGCAGTACTTC.